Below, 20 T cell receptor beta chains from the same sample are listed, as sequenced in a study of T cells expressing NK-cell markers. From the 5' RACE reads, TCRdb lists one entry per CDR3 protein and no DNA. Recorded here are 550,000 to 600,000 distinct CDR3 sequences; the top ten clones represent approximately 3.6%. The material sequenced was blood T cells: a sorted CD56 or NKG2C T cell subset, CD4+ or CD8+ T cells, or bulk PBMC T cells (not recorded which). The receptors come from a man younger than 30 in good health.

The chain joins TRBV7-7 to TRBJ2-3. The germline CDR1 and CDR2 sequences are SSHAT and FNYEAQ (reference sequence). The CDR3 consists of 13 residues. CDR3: CASSEYTADTQYF.

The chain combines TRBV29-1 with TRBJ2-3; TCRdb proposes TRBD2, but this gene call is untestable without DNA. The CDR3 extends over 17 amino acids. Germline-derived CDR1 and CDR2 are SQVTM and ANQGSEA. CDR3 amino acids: CSVAPVKAGGPTDTQYF.

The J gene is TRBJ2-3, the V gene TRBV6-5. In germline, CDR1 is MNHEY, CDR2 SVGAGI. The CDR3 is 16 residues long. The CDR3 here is CASSYQTLAATDTQYF.

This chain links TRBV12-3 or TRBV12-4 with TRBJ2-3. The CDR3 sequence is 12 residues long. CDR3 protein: CASSPRPSTQYF.

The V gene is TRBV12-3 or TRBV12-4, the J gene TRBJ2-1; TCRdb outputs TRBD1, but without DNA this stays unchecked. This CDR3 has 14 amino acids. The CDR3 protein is CASTWTGVGDEQFF.

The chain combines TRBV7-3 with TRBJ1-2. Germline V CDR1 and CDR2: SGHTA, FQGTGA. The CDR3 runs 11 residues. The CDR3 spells CASGTKGGYTF.

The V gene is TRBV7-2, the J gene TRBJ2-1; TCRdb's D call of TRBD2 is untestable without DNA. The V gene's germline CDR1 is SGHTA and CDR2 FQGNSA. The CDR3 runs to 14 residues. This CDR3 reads CASSPWEGDNEQFF.

Here the CDR3 reads CATSDLASGNPTDTQYF. This chain joins TRBV24-1 and TRBJ2-3; without DNA, the TCRdb call of TRBD2 cannot be checked. Germline CDR1 is KGHDR and CDR2 is SFDVKD. This CDR3 spans 17 amino acids.

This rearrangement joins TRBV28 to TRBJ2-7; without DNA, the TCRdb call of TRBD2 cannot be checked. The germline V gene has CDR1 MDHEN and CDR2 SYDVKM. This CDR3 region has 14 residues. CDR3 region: CATQRTSGTYEQYF.

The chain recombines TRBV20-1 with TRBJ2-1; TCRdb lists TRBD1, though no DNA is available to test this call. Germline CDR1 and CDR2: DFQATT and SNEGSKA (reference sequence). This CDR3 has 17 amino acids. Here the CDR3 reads CSARAPVGTSSYNEQFF.

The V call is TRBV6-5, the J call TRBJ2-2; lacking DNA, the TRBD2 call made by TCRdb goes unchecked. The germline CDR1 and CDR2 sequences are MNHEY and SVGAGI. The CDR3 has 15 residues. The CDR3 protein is CASSYSDPRTGELFF.

Here the CDR3 reads CSAVFYNEQFF. This rearrangement joins TRBV20-1 to TRBJ2-1. CDR3 size: 11 residues. The germline gives CDR1 DFQATT, CDR2 SNEGSKA (reference sequence).

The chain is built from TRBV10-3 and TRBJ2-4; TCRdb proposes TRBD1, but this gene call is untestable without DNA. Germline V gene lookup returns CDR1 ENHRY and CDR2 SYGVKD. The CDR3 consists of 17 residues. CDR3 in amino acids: CAISEVGTGLAKNIQYF.

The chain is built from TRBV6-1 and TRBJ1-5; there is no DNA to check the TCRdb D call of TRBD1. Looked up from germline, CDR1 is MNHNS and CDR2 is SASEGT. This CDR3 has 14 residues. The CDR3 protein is CASSGTANNQPQHF.

Here the CDR3 reads CSAKAGTGYNEQFF. The rearrangement joins TRBV20-1 to TRBJ2-1; the TCRdb D gene call, TRBD2, has no DNA to confirm it. Germline CDR1 is DFQATT and CDR2 is SNEGSKA (reference sequence). The CDR3 contains 14 residues.

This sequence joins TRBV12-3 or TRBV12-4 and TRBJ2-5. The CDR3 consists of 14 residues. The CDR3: CASRHLGSGETQYF.

This CDR3 reads CASSRRGLGSYNEQFF. This rearrangement joins TRBV14 to TRBJ2-1; TCRdb's D gene call, TRBD1, goes unchecked for lack of DNA. CDR3 length equals 16 residues. In germline, CDR1 is SGHDN, CDR2 FVKESK.

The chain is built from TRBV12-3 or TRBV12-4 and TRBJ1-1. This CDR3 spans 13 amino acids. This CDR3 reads CASTTGTKTEAFF.

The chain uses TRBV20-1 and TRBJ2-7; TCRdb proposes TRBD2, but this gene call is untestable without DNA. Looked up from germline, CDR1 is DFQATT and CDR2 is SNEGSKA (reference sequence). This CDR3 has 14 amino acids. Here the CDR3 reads CSAATLGTGDEQYF.

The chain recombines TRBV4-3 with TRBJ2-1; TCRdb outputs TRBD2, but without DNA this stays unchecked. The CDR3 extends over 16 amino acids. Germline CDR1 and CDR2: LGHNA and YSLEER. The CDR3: CASSQYYSGGYNEQFF.